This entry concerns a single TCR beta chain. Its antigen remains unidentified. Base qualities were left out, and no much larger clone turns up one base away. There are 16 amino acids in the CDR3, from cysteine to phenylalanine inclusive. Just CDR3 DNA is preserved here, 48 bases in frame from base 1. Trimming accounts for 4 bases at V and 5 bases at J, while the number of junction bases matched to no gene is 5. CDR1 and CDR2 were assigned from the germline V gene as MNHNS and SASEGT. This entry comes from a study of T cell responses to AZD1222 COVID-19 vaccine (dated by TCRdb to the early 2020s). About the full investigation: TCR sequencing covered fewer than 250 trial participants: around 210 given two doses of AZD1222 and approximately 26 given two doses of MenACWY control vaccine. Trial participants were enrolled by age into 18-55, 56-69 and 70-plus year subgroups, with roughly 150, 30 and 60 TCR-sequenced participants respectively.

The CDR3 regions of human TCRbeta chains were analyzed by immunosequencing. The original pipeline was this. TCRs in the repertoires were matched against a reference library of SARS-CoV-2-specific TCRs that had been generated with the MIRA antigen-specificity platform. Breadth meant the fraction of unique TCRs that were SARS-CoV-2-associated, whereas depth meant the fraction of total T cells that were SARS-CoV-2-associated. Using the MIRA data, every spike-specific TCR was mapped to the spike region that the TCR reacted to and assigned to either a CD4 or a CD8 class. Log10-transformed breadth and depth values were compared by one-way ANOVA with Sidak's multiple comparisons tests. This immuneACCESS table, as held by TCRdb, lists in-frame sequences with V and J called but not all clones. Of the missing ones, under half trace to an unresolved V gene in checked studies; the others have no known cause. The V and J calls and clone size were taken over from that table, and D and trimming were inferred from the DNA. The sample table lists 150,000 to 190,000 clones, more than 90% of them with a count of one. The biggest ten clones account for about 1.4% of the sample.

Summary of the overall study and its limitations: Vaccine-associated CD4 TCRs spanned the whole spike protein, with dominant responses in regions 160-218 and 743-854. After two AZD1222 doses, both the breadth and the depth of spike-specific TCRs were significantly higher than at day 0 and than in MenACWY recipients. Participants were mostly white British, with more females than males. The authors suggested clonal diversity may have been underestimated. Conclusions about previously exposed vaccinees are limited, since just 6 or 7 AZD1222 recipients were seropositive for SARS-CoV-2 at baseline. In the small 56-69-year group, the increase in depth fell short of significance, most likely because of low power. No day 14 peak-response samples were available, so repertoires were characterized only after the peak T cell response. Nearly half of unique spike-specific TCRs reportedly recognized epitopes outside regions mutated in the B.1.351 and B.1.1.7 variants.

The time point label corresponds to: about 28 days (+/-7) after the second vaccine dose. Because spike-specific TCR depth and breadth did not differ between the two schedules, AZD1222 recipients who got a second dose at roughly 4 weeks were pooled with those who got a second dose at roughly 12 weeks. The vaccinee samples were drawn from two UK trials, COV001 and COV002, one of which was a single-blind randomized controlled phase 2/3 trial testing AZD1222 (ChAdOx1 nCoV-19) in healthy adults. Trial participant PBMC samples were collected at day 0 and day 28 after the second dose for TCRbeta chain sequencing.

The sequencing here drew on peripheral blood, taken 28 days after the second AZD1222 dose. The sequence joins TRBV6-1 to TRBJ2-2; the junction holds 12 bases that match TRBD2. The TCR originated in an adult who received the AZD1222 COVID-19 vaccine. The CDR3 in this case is CASSAGLAGITGELFF. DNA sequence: TGTGCCAGCAGTGCTGGACTAGCGGGAATTACCGGGGAGCTGTTTTTT.